Described below is a single T cell receptor (beta chain) sequence and its context. Its antigen remains unknown. The data were taken from a study of blood T cells in healthy people across ages. Overall study results and limits: Because sorting was not performed, PBMCs prevented conclusive naive versus antigen-experienced comparison.

Primed by a sample-barcoded 5' primer and a J-beta primer mix, a second PCR proceeded for roughly 6 to 12 cycles. Template switching added a 12-random-nucleotide identifier to every cDNA molecule. In TCRdb, the 5' RACE reads were re-called with MiXCR into one record per CDR3 protein. This table has about 680,000 distinct CDR3 sequences, around 49% appearing once. V gave up 7 bases and J gave up 6 bases, with 11 bases separating them. The length of the CDR3 is 12 residues. The TCR comes from a woman in her fifties or sixties in good health. The chain has TRBV12-3 or TRBV12-4 and TRBJ2-3; D ambiguous. Sequencing was performed on blood. The chain's CDR3 is CASTLVGDTQYF. Here the CDR3 DNA reads TGTGCCAGCACACTGGTTGGGGATACGCAGTATTTT.